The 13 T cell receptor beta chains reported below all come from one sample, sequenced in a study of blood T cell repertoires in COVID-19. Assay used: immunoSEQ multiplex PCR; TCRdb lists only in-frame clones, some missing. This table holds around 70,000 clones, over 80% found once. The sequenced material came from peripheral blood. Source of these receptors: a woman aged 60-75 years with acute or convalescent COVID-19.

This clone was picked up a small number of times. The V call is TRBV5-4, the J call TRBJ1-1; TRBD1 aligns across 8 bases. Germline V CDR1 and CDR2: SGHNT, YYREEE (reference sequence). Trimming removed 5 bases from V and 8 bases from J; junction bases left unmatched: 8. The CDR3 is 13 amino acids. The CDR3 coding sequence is TGTGCCAGCAGACAGGACAGGGTGTTCGAAGCTTTCTTT. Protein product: CASRQDRVFEAFF.

The CDR3 nucleotides read TGTGCCAGCAGTTTAGGGACAGGGGCCTATAATTCACCCCTCCACTTT. This sequence encodes CASSLGTGAYNSPLHF. V gene TRBV27 combines with J gene TRBJ1-6; 10 bases are a match to TRBD1. From germline, CDR1 is MNHEY and CDR2 SMNVEV (reference sequence). V gave up 2 bases and J gave up 2 bases; unmatched junction bases: 0. The CDR3 contains 16 residues.

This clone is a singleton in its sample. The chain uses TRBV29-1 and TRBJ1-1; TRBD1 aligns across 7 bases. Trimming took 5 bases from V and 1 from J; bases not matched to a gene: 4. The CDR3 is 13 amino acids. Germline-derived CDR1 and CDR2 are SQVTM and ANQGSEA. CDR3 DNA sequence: TGCAGCGTTTTTAGGACAGGGAACACTGAAGCTTTCTTT. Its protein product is CSVFRTGNTEAFF. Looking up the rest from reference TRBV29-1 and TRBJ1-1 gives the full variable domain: SAVISQKPSRDICQRGTSLTIQCQVDSQVTMMFWYRQQPGQSLTLIATANQGSEATYESGFVIDKFPISRPNLTFSTLTVSNMSPEDSSIYLCSVFRTGNTEAFFGQGTRLTVV.

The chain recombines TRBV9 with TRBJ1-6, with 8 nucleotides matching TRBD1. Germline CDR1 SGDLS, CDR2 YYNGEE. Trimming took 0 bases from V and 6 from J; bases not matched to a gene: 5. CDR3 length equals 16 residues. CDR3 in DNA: TGTGCCAGCAGCGTAGGTCAGGGGGCGAGTAATTCACCCCTCCACTTT. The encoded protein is CASSVGQGASNSPLHF.

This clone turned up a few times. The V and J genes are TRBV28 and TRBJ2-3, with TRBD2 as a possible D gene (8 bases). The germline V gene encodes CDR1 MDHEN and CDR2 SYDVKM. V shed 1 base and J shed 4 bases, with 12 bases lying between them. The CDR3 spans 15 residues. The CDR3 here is CASSLSGGGADTQYF. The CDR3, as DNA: TGTGCCAGCAGTTTATCGGGAGGGGGCGCAGATACGCAGTATTTT. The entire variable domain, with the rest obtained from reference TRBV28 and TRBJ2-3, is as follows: DVKVTQSSRYLVKRTGEKVFLECVQDMDHENMFWYRQDPGLGLRLIYFSYDVKMKEKGDIPEGYSVSREKKERFSLILESASTNQTSMYLCASSLSGGGADTQYFGPGTRLTVL.

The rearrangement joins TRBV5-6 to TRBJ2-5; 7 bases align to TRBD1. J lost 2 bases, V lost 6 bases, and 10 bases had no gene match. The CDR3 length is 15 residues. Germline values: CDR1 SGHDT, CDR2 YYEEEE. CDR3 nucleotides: TGTGCCAGCACAGTACAGGGGCCGATTCAAGAGACCCAGTACTTC. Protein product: CASTVQGPIQETQYF.

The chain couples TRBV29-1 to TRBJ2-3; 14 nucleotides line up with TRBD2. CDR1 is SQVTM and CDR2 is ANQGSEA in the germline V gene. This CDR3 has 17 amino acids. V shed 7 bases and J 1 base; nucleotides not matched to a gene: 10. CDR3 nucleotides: TGCAGCGCCGCGAGACTAGCGGGGGGGAGACGCACAGATACGCAGTATTTT. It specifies CSAARLAGGRRTDTQYF.

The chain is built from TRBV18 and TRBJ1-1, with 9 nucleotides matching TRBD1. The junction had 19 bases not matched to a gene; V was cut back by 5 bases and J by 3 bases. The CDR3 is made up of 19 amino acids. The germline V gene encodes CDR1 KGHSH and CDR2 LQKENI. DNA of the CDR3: TGTGCCAGCTCAACTCTCGGGACAGGGAGGTCTAAAGTTGACACTGAAGCTTTCTTT. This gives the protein CASSTLGTGRSKVDTEAFF.

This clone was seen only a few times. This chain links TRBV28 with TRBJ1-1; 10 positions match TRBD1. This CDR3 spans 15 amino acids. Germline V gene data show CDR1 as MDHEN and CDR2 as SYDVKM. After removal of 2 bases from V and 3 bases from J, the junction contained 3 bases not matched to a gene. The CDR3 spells CASSLGDRGHTEAFF. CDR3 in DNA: TGTGCCAGCAGTTTAGGGGACAGGGGCCACACTGAAGCTTTCTTT. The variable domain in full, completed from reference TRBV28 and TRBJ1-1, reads DVKVTQSSRYLVKRTGEKVFLECVQDMDHENMFWYRQDPGLGLRLIYFSYDVKMKEKGDIPEGYSVSREKKERFSLILESASTNQTSMYLCASSLGDRGHTEAFFGQGTRLTVV.

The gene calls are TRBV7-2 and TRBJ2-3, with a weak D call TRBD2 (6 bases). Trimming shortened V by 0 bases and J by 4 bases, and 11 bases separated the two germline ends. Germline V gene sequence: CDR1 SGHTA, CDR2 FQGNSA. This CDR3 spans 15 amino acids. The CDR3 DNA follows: TGTGCCAGCAGCTTAGCCGCCGGGAGATCAGATACGCAGTATTTT. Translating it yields CASSLAAGRSDTQYF.

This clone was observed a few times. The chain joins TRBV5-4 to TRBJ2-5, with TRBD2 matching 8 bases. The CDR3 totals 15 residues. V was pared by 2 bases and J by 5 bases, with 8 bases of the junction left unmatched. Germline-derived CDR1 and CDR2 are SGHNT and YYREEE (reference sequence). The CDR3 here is CASSFGAGGRETQYF. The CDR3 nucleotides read TGTGCCAGCAGCTTTGGTGCGGGGGGCCGGGAGACCCAGTACTTC.

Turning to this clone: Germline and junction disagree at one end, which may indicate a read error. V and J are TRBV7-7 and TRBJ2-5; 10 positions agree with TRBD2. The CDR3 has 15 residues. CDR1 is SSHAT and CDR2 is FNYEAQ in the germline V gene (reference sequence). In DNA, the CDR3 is TGTGCTAGCAGCTTGAGCGGGGGGGCCGGAGAGACCCAGTACTTC. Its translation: CASSLSGGAGETQYF.

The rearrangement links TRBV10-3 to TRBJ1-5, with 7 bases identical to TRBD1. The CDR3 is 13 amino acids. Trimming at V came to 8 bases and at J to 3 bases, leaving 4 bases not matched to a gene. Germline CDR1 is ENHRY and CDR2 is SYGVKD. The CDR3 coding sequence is TGTGCCATCGGACAGGCCGCCAATCAGCCCCAGCATTTT. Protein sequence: CAIGQAANQPQHF.